This T cell receptor (beta chain) was obtained from a study of monozygotic twins with inflammatory bowel disease. Overall study results and limits: Heterogeneous immunosuppressive treatment regimens may have introduced variability into patient repertoires.

As regards this clonotype: Its antigen is not known.

No DNA is given; TCRdb re-called the 5' RACE reads and lists each CDR3 protein once. Reported are about 420,000 distinct CDR3 sequences; the ten largest clones contain around 2.5%. Germline assignment: CDR1 KGHSH and CDR2 LQKENI. This CDR3 contains 14 residues. This clonotype originated in a human donor with ulcerative colitis or Crohn's disease, or a healthy co-twin of an affected twin (not recorded which). Specimen: blood. The chain links TRBV18 to TRBJ2-1; TCRdb names TRBD1, which stays unverified in the absence of DNA. The CDR3 reads CATGHAPSYNEQFF.